This T cell receptor (beta chain) was documented in a study of cytomegalovirus exposure and HLA in healthy donors (dated by TCRdb to about 2017). As for the study more broadly: In an earlier analysis of under 600 of the donors, around 300 Gb of sequence data and approximately 120 million unique TCR beta sequences from 150 million to 200 million T cells were reported. An early release covering roughly 600 HLA-typed donors comprised 300 to 350 gigabases of sequencing data and tens of millions of unique TCR sequences. Of the 398 genotyped donors, 65% to 90% fell in the genetic ancestry cluster associated with self-reported Caucasian donors. The aim of the study was to test whether cataloging public T cell receptors could identify signatures of past pathogen exposure. The study used immunosequencing to profile the T cell repertoires of 666 subjects and linked those repertoires to cytomegalovirus serostatus. A separate validation cohort of some 130 different subjects was used in addition to the roughly 700-subject first cohort. To predict cytomegalovirus infection status, the study combined high-throughput TCR immunosequencing, statistical association of individual TCRs with disease status, and machine learning. In a later analysis, previously published TCR beta repertoires from 666 donors were re-analyzed and high-resolution HLA genotyping was added so that TCR occurrence patterns could be studied. The later analysis used no new phenotypic data to find candidate immune exposures, relying instead on TCR beta sequences and their occurrence across donors. To decide whether each TCR beta V gene segment behaved as functional or pseudogenic, an earlier analysis of fewer than 750 of the donors relied on high-throughput TCR beta sequencing. Donor age, sex, ethnicity and CMV serostatus were collected together with the repertoire data. Genome-wide SNP genotypes for about three fifths of the 666 donors were used in a later genetic analysis, which treated that subset as a discovery cohort. All discovery cohort repertoires had been generated on a single sequencing platform. HLA typing covered class I and class II loci at four-digit resolution. Typing coverage varied by locus: roughly 620-640 donors for A, B, C, DRB1 and DQB1; approximately 520 for DQA1; around 610 for DPA1; about 450 for DPB1. About 5 DR-DQ haplotypes were handled as single units for association and clustering, since linkage in the cohort was strong. Among about 390 genotyped donors of the cohort, an average of 235,054 unique TCR beta nucleotide sequences were sequenced per donor, about a sixth of them non-productive. Broad study findings and their caveats: The sequencing pipeline was judged likely to have produced a cluster of highly shared sequence variants as a technical artifact. According to the authors, the approach could potentially be generalized to other disease states and immunological phenotypes. Because counts were too low, seventeen rarely observed V segments, including chromosome 9 orphons, were left out of the earlier analysis of a few hundred of the donors. An earlier analysis of around 600 of the donors showed that most TCR beta V segments appeared in productive rearrangements either about 87% or about 30% of the time, which broadly matched IMGT annotations. The only immune exposure information available for the cohort was CMV serostatus. Most TCR sequences were observed very rarely across donors, whereas some public TCRs were present in many individuals. Cytomegalovirus status was reported to be diagnosed by the classifier with high specificity and sensitivity in both the original and validation cohorts. Linkage disequilibrium might explain the correlated functional status among segregating V segments, but an unknown experimental factor could not be ruled out. In a later analysis, TCR association rates were found to vary across HLA loci, with the most associated TCRs seen for DRB1 alleles and the fewest for HLA-C alleles. The 87-base-pair reads could not distinguish some IMGT-functional V segments, including TRBV6-2 and TRBV6-3, so those segments were excluded. At a false discovery rate of 0.05, a later analysis linked some 17,000 TCR beta sequences to specific HLA alleles. Strong co-occurrence of HLA alleles, especially DR and DQ, made assigning TCR associations to individual alleles difficult. A further reported finding was that TCR beta sequences accurately predicted the HLA-A and HLA-B alleles for most subjects in the first cohort. In a later analysis, several top co-occurrence clusters were reported to appear linked to parvovirus B19, influenza, CMV and Epstein-Barr virus. Compared with equally common non-associated chains, HLA-associated TCR beta chains in a later analysis were more clonally expanded and had lower generation probabilities. The study listed 150 to 200 TCR beta chains as associated with cytomegalovirus. Because HLA typing was missing for some donors at each locus, association tests included only the typed subset. In this cohort, only TCR beta chains were sequenced, and detectable features were limited by the absence of alpha or paired-chain data. In vitro tests confirmed that a few of the cytomegalovirus-associated TCR beta chains recognize cytomegalovirus antigens. Presence/absence analyses assumed roughly uniform sequencing depth across donors, an assumption that may not hold. An association between a missense DCLRE1C variant and V-gene and J-gene trimming of TCR beta chains was found in a later genetic analysis and replicated in an independent cohort. Most CMV-associated TCR beta chains appeared to be HLA-restricted in a later analysis, and the HLA associations seemed to be driven largely by CMV exposure. Compared with the roughly 720-donor mean, donors in an Asian-associated ancestry cluster had fewer N-insertions in productive TCRs, according to a later genetic analysis.

With respect to this clone: Its antigen remains undetermined. No clone much larger than this one lies a single base away; base qualities are absent.

The CDR3 runs 17 amino acids, cysteine and phenylalanine included. Only the CDR3 portion is preserved as DNA: 51 bases, with reading frame beginning at the first base. CDR1 and CDR2 are read off the germline V gene as SNHLY and FYNNEI. The cohort consisted of 666 healthy bone marrow donors. All cohort members were sampled while nominally healthy, although unrecorded immune exposures were likely present. The donor tested CMV seropositive, placing the donor among the 290 or so seropositive members of the cohort. Every donor gave a peripheral blood sample, and the peripheral blood mononuclear cells from that sample were used for TCR beta sequencing. Genomic DNA extraction from the blood cell samples was performed with the Qiagen DNeasy Blood Extraction Kit. The library came from the immunoSEQ multiplex PCR assay. For the multiplex PCR, a mixture combining 60 forward primers for TCR Vbeta segments and 13 reverse primers for TCR Jbeta segments was used. A multiplex PCR assay on genomic DNA amplified the CDR3 region of rearranged TCR beta genes. Amplified TCR beta libraries were sequenced as 87-base-pair reads on the Illumina HiSeq System. For the original study's pipeline: A later analysis tallied tens of millions of unique TCR beta chains across the 666 repertoires, and approximately 12 million of those chains were shared by two or more donors. To remove PCR and sequencing errors, raw reads were error-corrected and collapsed into unique sequences using a nearest-neighbor algorithm that merged closely related sequences. CDR3 sequences were aligned to IMGT reference sequences to assign V, D and J gene segments. For a sequence to be retained, a match of at least six nucleotides was required to both a V gene segment and a J gene segment. A rearrangement was called productive if the CDR3 had no stop codons and remained in frame with V and J, and every other rearrangement was called non-productive. CDR3 was defined according to IMGT convention as the region running from the second conserved V-encoded cysteine to the conserved J-encoded phenylalanine. Sequences without an unambiguous match to a single V gene segment were excluded from the earlier analysis of approximately 560 of the donors. An earlier analysis of a few hundred of the donors classified V segments as functional when productive rearrangements were above 56.7% and as segregating when the standard deviation between donors was above 5%. To diagnose cytomegalovirus status from the catalog of TCR beta chain sequences, a statistical classification framework was built. In a later analysis, TCR nucleotide sequences were compared against IMGT/GENE-DB human TR gene sequences so that V and J genes could be assigned. A later analysis assigned CDR3 sequences and most-parsimonious VDJ recombination scenarios with the TCRdist pipeline. In a later analysis, every TCR beta chain was defined by the combination of its CDR3 amino acid sequence and its V-gene family, and reads without a unique V-gene family were dropped. In a later analysis, nearly 600 highly shared, low-generation-probability nucleotide sequences were removed to address suspected cross-contamination and a sequencing artifact. For each public chain, a later analysis derived a clonal expansion index from normalized ranks of inferred template counts within each repertoire. In a later analysis, generation probabilities were computed using a VDJ recombination model fitted to out-of-frame rearrangements, and the results were checked against IGoR. A later analysis scored TCR-TCR, TCR-HLA and TCR-CMV co-occurrence with hypergeometric tests, applying a repertoire-size bias correction to TCR pairs. False discovery rates were estimated in a later analysis by permuting HLA or CMV assignments 20 times. In a later analysis, co-occurring TCRs were grouped using DBSCAN, with TCRdist sequence similarity added in when clustering inside HLA-allele-positive subsets. Repertoires with fewer than 30,000 or more than 120,000 public chains, plus five repertoires with anomalous nucleotide sharing, were excluded from co-occurrence clustering. What TCRdb holds here is the immuneACCESS table cut down to in-frame rearrangements. Part of the clones is not present; checked against another copy, under half of the missing clones reflect an unresolved V gene, and the others are unexplained. That table supplies the V and J calls and clone size; D and trimming were determined from the DNA. The sample yields approximately 190,000 clones; approximately 80% were counted once. Roughly 15% of the sample rests with the top ten.

The origin of this receptor is a woman under 40 in good health and CMV-seropositive. Sequencing was carried out using PBMCs. The chain is encoded by TRBV2 joined to TRBJ2-7; 9 bases in between match TRBD2. The J call may be wrong; the DNA end is better matched by TRBJ2-5. The CDR3 is CASSEDRGGAGIETQYF. The DNA sequence is as follows: TGTGCCAGCAGTGAAGATCGCGGGGGGGCTGGGATTGAGACCCAGTACTTC.